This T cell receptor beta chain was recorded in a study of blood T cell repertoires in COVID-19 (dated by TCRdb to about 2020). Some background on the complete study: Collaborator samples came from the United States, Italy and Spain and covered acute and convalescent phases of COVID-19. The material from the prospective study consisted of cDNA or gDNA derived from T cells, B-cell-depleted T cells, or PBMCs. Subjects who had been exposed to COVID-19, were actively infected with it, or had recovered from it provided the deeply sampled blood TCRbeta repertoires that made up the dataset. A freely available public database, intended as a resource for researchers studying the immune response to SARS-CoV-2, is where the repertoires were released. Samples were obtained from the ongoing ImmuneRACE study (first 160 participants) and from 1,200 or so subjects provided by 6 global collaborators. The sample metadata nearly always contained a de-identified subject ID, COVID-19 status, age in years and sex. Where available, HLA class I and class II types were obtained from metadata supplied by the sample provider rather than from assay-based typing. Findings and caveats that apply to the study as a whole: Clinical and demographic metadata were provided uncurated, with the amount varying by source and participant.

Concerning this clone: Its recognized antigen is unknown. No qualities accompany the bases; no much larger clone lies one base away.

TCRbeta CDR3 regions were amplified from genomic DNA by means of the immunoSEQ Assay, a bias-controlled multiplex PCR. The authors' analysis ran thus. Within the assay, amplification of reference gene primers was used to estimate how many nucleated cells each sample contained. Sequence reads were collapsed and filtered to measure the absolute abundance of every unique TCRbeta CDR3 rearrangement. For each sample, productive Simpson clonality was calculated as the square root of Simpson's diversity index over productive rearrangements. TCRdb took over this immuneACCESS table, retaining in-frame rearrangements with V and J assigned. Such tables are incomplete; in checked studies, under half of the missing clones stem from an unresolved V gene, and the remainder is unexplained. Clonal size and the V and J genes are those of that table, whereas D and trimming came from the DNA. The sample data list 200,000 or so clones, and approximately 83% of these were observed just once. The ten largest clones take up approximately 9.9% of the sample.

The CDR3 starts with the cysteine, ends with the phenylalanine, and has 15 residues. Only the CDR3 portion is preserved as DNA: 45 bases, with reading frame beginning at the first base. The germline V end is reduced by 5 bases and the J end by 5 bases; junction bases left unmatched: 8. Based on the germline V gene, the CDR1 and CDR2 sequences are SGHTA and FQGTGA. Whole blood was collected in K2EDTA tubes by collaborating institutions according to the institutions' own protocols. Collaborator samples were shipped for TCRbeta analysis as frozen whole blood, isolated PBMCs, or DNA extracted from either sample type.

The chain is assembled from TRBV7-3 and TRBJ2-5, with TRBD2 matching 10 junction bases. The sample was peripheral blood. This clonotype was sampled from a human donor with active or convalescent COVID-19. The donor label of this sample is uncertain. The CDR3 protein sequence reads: CASSPSGGARETQYF. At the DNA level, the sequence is TGTGCCAGCAGCCCGAGCGGGGGGGCGCGGGAGACCCAGTACTTC. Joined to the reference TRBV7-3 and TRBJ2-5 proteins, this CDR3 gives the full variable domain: GAGVSQTPSNKVTEKGKYVELRCDPISGHTALYWYRQSLGQGPEFLIYFQGTGAADDSGLPNDRFFAVRPEGSVSTLKIQRTERGDSAVYLCASSPSGGARETQYFGPGTRLLVL.